Below, one T cell receptor (beta chain) is given with its context. Its target is not known. This CDR3 has 15 amino acids. Trimming removed 4 bases from V and 2 bases from J; junction bases left unmatched: 5. CDR1 is MNHEY and CDR2 is SMNVEV in the germline V gene (reference sequence). This sample is drawn from a study of T-cell reconstitution after alpha-beta-depleted transplantation in children. The TCRbeta library was prepared with unique molecular identifiers. TCRdb itself ran the PCR reads through MiXCR, one entry per CDR3 protein. The sample consists of under 250,000 distinct CDR3 sequences, roughly a quarter of them appearing once. Study-level points and caveats: High day-60 TCRbeta diversity in some patients came from surviving recipient T cells and thymic progenitors. A year had passed since transplant, and T-cell counts and diversity by then came mostly from newly produced T cells. Several hundred expanded graft clones reportedly gave rise to the alpha-beta T cells present about two months after transplant.

This sequence was found in a female patient between 2 and 15 years old who had a stem cell transplant for congenital amegakaryocytic thrombocytopenia, so the T cells may come from the graft donor. V is TRBV27 and J is TRBJ2-3; 8 bases match TRBD2. Here the sequenced sample was PBMCs, mostly from graft donor cells, taken 360 days after TCRalphabeta/CD19-depleted stem cell transplant. CDR3 region: CASSSVAGHTDTQYF. The CDR3 DNA follows: TGTGCCAGCAGTTCAGTAGCGGGGCACACAGATACGCAGTATTTT.